A single sample gave rise to the 22 T cell receptor beta chains below, sequenced in a study of T cell repertoires in cytomegalovirus infection. Their cognate antigens are unknown. Each CDR3 protein is one row after TCRdb ran MiXCR on the reads. The data show some 940,000 distinct CDR3 sequences, with roughly 30% seen just once and about 14% held by the top ten. The sample consisted of cultured CD8+ T cells from PBMCs, taken from culture after CMV antigen stimulation. The source is a human donor in good health (CMV status not recorded). Some clones in this sample may be carry-over from other donors' samples.

The CDR3 spells CATSSGTNRGELFF. The CDR3 DNA reads TGTGCCACCAGCAGCGGGACTAATCGCGGGGAGCTGTTTTTT. V gene TRBV15 combines with J gene TRBJ2-2; 7 nucleotides agree with TRBD2. This CDR3 has 14 amino acids. Germline CDR1 is LNHNV and CDR2 is YYDKDF (reference sequence). After removal of 3 bases from V and 7 bases from J, the junction contained 5 bases not matched to a gene. Filled out from reference TRBV15 and TRBJ2-2, the complete variable domain reads DAMVIQNPRYQVTQFGKPVTLSCSQTLNHNVMYWYQQKSSQAPKLLFHYYDKDFNNEADTPDNFQSRRPNTSFCFLDIRSPGLGDTAMYLCATSSGTNRGELFFGEGSRLTVL.

The chain combines TRBV6-5 with TRBJ1-1; 7 nucleotides align to TRBD1. This CDR3 is 14 amino acids long. Germline-derived CDR1 and CDR2 are MNHEY and SVGAGI. Trimming cost V 5 bases and J 5 bases; bases outside gene matches: 8. CDR3 DNA: TGTGCCAGCAGTAGGGGGCTGGCGGAGACTGAAGCTTTCTTT. It translates to CASSRGLAETEAFF.

This chain uses TRBV19 with TRBJ2-5, with TRBD1 as a possible D gene (6 bases). CDR3 length: 18 amino acids. The germline CDR1 and CDR2 sequences are LNHDA and SQIVND (reference sequence). The V and J ends lost 5 bases and 1 base respectively, with 23 bases between them. The CDR3 nucleotides read TGTGCCAGTAGTCTTCGGCCCCCGGGACAACCCTTCCAAGAGACCCAGTACTTC. Its translation is CASSLRPPGQPFQETQYF.

This clonotype was observed a few times. CDR3 sequence: CASSYATGTGLAFF. In DNA, the CDR3 is TGTGCCAGCAGTTATGCGACAGGGACAGGGCTAGCTTTCTTT. The chain is built from TRBV6-5 and TRBJ1-1, with TRBD1 identical over 9 bases. J was trimmed by 10 bases and V by 3 bases; bases with no gene match: 9. This CDR3 spans 14 amino acids. CDR1 is MNHEY, CDR2 SVGAGI, per germline.

The V and J genes are TRBV6-2 or TRBV6-3 and TRBJ1-1; the D is unclear. Per the germline V gene, CDR1 is MNHEY and CDR2 is SVGEGT. V lost 5 bases, J lost 6 bases, and 10 bases lay in between. CDR3 length: 12 residues. CDR3 protein: CASSGIVPEAFF. The CDR3 nucleotides are TGTGCCAGCAGTGGGATCGTCCCTGAAGCTTTCTTT.

This clonotype was picked up many times. The chain is built from TRBV12-3 or TRBV12-4 and TRBJ2-7; unclear D gene. CDR3 size: 12 residues. V was clipped by 7 bases and J by 6 bases, with 13 bases between them. In DNA, the CDR3 is TGTGCCAGCACCCACACAAAACCCGAGCAGTACTTC. Protein sequence: CASTHTKPEQYF.

The chain links TRBV27 to TRBJ1-1; D perhaps matches TRBD1 (5 bases). The CDR3 is made up of 15 amino acids. Trimming removed 5 bases at V and 1 base at J, with 14 bases between. CDR1 is MNHEY and CDR2 is SMNVEV in the germline V gene (reference sequence). The CDR3 bases are TGTGCCAGCAGTCCAACCCCAGGGCCGAACACTGAAGCTTTCTTT. Encoded protein: CASSPTPGPNTEAFF.

The chain joins TRBV27 to TRBJ1-4; 8 bases fit TRBD1. CDR1 MNHEY and CDR2 SMNVEV come from the germline V gene (reference sequence). V dropped 8 bases and J dropped 4; count of bases not matched to a gene: 3. The CDR3 has 13 amino acids. The CDR3 region has the DNA TGTGCCAGCCAGGGGGCCCTTAATGAAAAACTGTTTTTT. As protein: CASQGALNEKLFF.

The chain links TRBV11-1 to TRBJ2-1; D possibly corresponds to TRBD1 (6 bases). The CDR3 runs to 15 residues. The germline CDR1 and CDR2 sequences are SGHAT and FQDESV (reference sequence). Trimming shortened V by 8 bases and J by 0 bases, and 14 bases separated the two germline ends. CDR3 DNA: TGTGCCAGCGGGGGCAGGGCAAGCTCCTACAATGAGCAGTTCTTC. Translation gives CASGGRASSYNEQFF.

This clonotype was observed a handful of times. The V and J genes are TRBV28 and TRBJ1-5; D not certain. The germline V and J ends were trimmed by 3 bases and 5 bases, with 2 bases remaining between them. This CDR3 has 11 residues. The germline gives CDR1 MDHEN, CDR2 SYDVKM. In DNA, the CDR3 is TGTGCCAGCAGTTTTCATCAGCCCCAGCATTTT. The encoded protein is CASSFHQPQHF.

This clonotype was seen more than once but under ten times. The CDR3 sequence: CATSREAPYIQETQYF. Here the CDR3 DNA reads TGTGCCACCAGCAGAGAGGCACCCTATATCCAAGAGACCCAGTACTTC. This chain links TRBV15 with TRBJ2-5, with no clear D. Germline loops: CDR1 LNHNV, CDR2 YYDKDF (reference sequence). This CDR3 comprises 16 residues. V lost 0 bases and J 1 base, leaving 12 bases between the germline ends.

Notes on this clonotype: This may be a read error: a much more frequent sequence differs by one nucleotide. This CDR3 reads CVSSFLVQEEAFF. CDR3 bases: TGTGTCAGCAGCTTTCTCGTACAGGAGGAAGCTTTCTTT. The chain carries TRBV7-8 and TRBJ1-1, with D possibly matching TRBD1 (5 bases). The CDR3 length is 13 residues. Germline values: CDR1 SGHVS, CDR2 FQNEAQ.

The CDR3 loop reads CASSPSGGTYGYTF. The DNA for the CDR3 is TGTGCCAGCAGTCCCTCGGGCGGCACATATGGCTACACCTTC. J is TRBJ1-2 and V is TRBV27; no firm D call. Trimming took 5 bases from V and 5 from J, leaving 15 bases between them. Germline V lookup: CDR1 MNHEY, CDR2 SMNVEV (reference sequence). The CDR3 spans 14 residues.

The V call is TRBV12-3 or TRBV12-4, the J call TRBJ1-1, with D possibly matching TRBD1 (6 bases). This CDR3 contains 13 residues. V dropped 7 bases and J dropped 4 bases, with 13 bases sitting between them. The CDR3 reads CASTISGVTEAFF. The CDR3 DNA reads TGTGCCAGCACCATATCAGGGGTCACTGAAGCTTTCTTT.

This clonotype was counted at least ten times. The genes are TRBV7-8 and TRBJ2-5; D not resolved. V lost 5 bases and J 5 bases, leaving 12 bases between the germline ends. Germline loops: CDR1 SGHVS, CDR2 FQNEAQ. The CDR3 sequence is 13 residues long. The DNA of the CDR3 is TGTGCCAGCAGCCCCTCAGGCTGGGAGACCCAGTACTTC. The encoded protein is CASSPSGWETQYF.

Here the CDR3 DNA reads TGCAGTGCTAGAGTGAGCGGGGGGGCCCCGATAAACTCCTACAATGAGCAGTTCTTC. Its protein is CSARVSGGAPINSYNEQFF. The chain links TRBV20-1 to TRBJ2-1; 10 bases align to TRBD2. The CDR3 sequence is 19 residues long. Germline loops: CDR1 DFQATT, CDR2 SNEGSKA (reference sequence). Germline trimming cut 1 base from V and 0 bases from J; bases unmatched to any gene: 12.

The V and J genes are TRBV5-6 and TRBJ2-1; 9 positions agree with TRBD2. The V and J ends lost 0 bases and 6 bases, in that order; junction bases with no gene match: 7. CDR3 length: 16 amino acids. Looked up from germline, CDR1 is SGHDT and CDR2 is YYEEEE. In DNA form, the CDR3 reads TGTGCCAGCAGCTTGGCCGGCGGGGGGGCCCCCAATGAGCAGTTCTTC. Translated: CASSLAGGGAPNEQFF.

This clonotype has a count of ten or more. The V gene is TRBV6-1, the J gene TRBJ1-1, with D tentatively TRBD1 (5 bases). Trimming took off 5 bases at V and 0 bases at J, with 7 bases between the two ends. The germline gives CDR1 MNHNS, CDR2 SASEGT. CDR3 length: 13 residues. CDR3 DNA sequence: TGTGCCAGCAGTCGACAGATGAACACTGAAGCTTTCTTT. It is translated as CASSRQMNTEAFF.

The CDR3 region is CASKGAGRAFF. The CDR3 DNA reads as TGTGCCAGCAAGGGGGCTGGAAGAGCTTTCTTT. This chain connects TRBV6-1 to TRBJ1-1; 7 bases fit TRBD1. The CDR3 length is 11 residues. V shed 7 bases and J 10 bases; nucleotides not matched to a gene: 6. Germline-derived CDR1 and CDR2 are MNHNS and SASEGT.

V usage is TRBV6-2 or TRBV6-3 and J usage is TRBJ2-2, with D possibly TRBD1 on 5 matching bases. V lost 0 bases to trimming and J lost 4 bases, with 15 bases between them. CDR1 MNHEY and CDR2 SVGEGT come from the germline V gene. CDR3 length equals 17 residues. DNA of the CDR3: TGTGCCAGCAGTTACTCGAAGGGGCAGAGATTCACCGGGGAGCTGTTTTTT. Protein: CASSYSKGQRFTGELFF.

As for this clonotype: Its ends do not fully match the called genes, so a read error is possible. The V call is TRBV12-3 or TRBV12-4, the J call TRBJ1-1, with 8 bases lining up with TRBD1. The length of the CDR3 is 13 residues. CDR3 in amino acids: CANSLGTGTEAFF. The CDR3 DNA sequence: TGTGCCAACAGTTTGGGGACAGGCACTGAAGCTTTCTTT.

V usage is TRBV7-9 and J usage is TRBJ1-1; possibly TRBD1 for D (5 bases). This CDR3 is built from 15 residues. Germline CDR1 SEHNR, CDR2 FQNEAQ (reference sequence). V shed 3 bases and J shed 1 base, with 12 bases lying between them. The CDR3: CASSFFLQENTEAFF. The CDR3 bases are TGTGCCAGCAGCTTCTTTTTACAGGAGAACACTGAAGCTTTCTTT.